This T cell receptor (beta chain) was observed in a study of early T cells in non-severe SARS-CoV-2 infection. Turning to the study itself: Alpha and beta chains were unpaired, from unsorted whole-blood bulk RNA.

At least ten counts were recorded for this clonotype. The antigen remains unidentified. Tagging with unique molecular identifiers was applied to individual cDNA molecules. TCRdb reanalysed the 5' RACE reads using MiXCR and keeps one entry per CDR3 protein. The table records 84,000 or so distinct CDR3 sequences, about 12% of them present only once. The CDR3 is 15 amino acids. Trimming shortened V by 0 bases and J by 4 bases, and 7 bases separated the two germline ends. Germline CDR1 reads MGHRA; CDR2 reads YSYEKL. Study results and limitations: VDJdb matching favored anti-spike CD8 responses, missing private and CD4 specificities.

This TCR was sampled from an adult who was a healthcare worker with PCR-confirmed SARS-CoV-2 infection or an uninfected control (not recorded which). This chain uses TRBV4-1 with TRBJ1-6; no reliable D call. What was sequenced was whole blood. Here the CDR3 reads CASSQDFSYNSPLHF. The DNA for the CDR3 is TGCGCCAGCAGCCAAGATTTCAGTTATAATTCACCCCTCCACTTT.